One and the same sample provided the 27 T cell receptor beta chains below, sequenced in a study of CD4 T cells in relation to SARS-CoV-2 and coronaviruses. Sequencing used immunoSEQ multiplex PCR; TCRdb keeps in-frame clones, though not all of them. Here the sample spans about 36,000 clones, more than 65% being singletons. These receptors' targets are unknown. Material: memory CD4+ T cells from PBMCs, cultured in vitro. The origin of the receptors is an adult with COVID-19.

This clone was seen only once. The V call is TRBV6-5, the J call TRBJ2-3; D possibly corresponds to TRBD1 (7 bases). This CDR3 is built from 15 residues. V shed 2 bases and J shed 5 bases, with 14 bases lying between them. The germline CDR1 and CDR2 sequences are MNHEY and SVGAGI. CDR3 protein: CASSYRGTAGDTQYF. CDR3 coding DNA: TGTGCCAGCAGTTACCGCGGGACAGCAGGAGATACGCAGTATTTT.

V and J are TRBV6-1 and TRBJ2-7; either TRBD1 or TRBD2 may fit D (5 bases each). Trimming removed 3 bases from V and 1 base from J, with 13 bases in between. CDR1 MNHNS and CDR2 SASEGT come from the germline V gene. The CDR3 totals 15 residues. The CDR3 loop is CASSEGPFESYEQYF. The DNA of the CDR3 is TGTGCCAGCAGTGAGGGACCTTTCGAATCCTACGAGCAGTACTTC.

The J gene is TRBJ2-3, the V gene TRBV18, with 8 positions matching TRBD2. The CDR3 consists of 16 residues. Losses at the gene ends were 3 bases for V and 5 bases for J; bases not matched to a gene: 10. The germline V gene encodes CDR1 KGHSH and CDR2 LQKENI. CDR3 protein: CASSPPTSGRGDTQYF. The DNA of the CDR3 is TGTGCCAGCTCACCCCCCACGAGCGGGAGAGGAGATACGCAGTATTTT.

The rearrangement uses TRBV6-4 and TRBJ2-7; 7 nucleotides align to TRBD2. Germline CDR1 MRHNA, CDR2 SNTAGT. The CDR3 runs to 17 residues. The V and J ends lost 0 bases and 5 bases, in that order; junction bases with no gene match: 13. CDR3 region: CASSDSPGGSMFHEQYF. CDR3 DNA sequence: TGTGCCAGCAGTGACTCTCCAGGCGGGAGCATGTTCCACGAGCAGTACTTC.

The chain uses TRBV4-1 and TRBJ2-7; 10 bases are shared with TRBD2. The V gene end was trimmed by 0 bases and the J gene end by 4 bases; junction bases not matched to a gene: 9. The CDR3 is 17 amino acids. Germline values: CDR1 MGHRA, CDR2 YSYEKL. The CDR3 coding sequence is TGCGCCAGCAGCCAAGATCGAGCGGGAGGGATGACATACGAGCAGTACTTC. Its translation is CASSQDRAGGMTYEQYF.

This clone was seen only a few times. Within the sample, other DNA sequences also encode this same CDR3. The chain recombines TRBV30 with TRBJ1-5, with no clear D. Germline values: CDR1 GTSNPN, CDR2 SVGIG (reference sequence). This CDR3 is built from 13 residues. Trimming removed 2 bases from V and 0 bases from J, with 5 bases in between. The CDR3: CAWSTDSNQPQHF. The CDR3 DNA reads as TGTGCCTGGAGTACCGATAGCAATCAGCCCCAGCATTTT.

The J gene is TRBJ1-4, the V gene TRBV6-2 or TRBV6-3; TRBD1 is a possible D gene (5 bases). The germline V gene encodes CDR1 MNHEY and CDR2 SVGEGT. The V and J ends lost 0 bases and 7 bases respectively, with 15 bases between them. CDR3 size: 16 residues. This CDR3 is CASSYSDAGGREKLFF. CDR3 nucleotide sequence: TGTGCCAGCAGTTACTCCGACGCCGGGGGACGTGAAAAACTGTTTTTT.

The rearrangement joins TRBV5-5 to TRBJ2-6; D assignment may be TRBD1 or TRBD2 (5 bases each). V dropped 3 bases and J dropped 4 bases, with 11 bases sitting between them. Germline lookup yields CDR1 SGHKS and CDR2 YYEKEE (reference sequence). The CDR3 runs 15 residues. The DNA of the CDR3 is TGTGCCAGCAGCTCGGGGCGTTCCGGGGCCAACGTCCTGACTTTC. Its protein is CASSSGRSGANVLTF.

The V call is TRBV4-1, the J call TRBJ1-5; the D gene is possibly TRBD1 (5 bases). The CDR3 sequence is 15 residues long. With 4 bases removed from V and 0 bases from J, the gap between germline ends came to 10 bases. Per the germline V gene, CDR1 is MGHRA and CDR2 is YSYEKL. CDR3 DNA sequence: TGCGCCAGCAGCCGGTCGACAGATAGCAATCAGCCCCAGCATTTT. Translated: CASSRSTDSNQPQHF.

The genes are TRBV5-4 and TRBJ2-7; D may be TRBD2 (6 bases). The CDR3 is 15 amino acids. Germline loops: CDR1 SGHNT, CDR2 YYREEE (reference sequence). Trimming removed 0 bases from V and 2 bases from J, with 12 bases in between. The DNA of the CDR3 is TGTGCCAGCAGCTTGGGCTCGGGAGCTGCCTACGAGCAGTACTTC. Encoded protein: CASSLGSGAAYEQYF.

The chain has TRBV11-2 and TRBJ2-4; D call uncertain. The CDR3 runs to 14 residues. With 1 base removed from V and 6 bases from J, the gap between germline ends came to 10 bases. Germline V gene lookup returns CDR1 SGHAT and CDR2 FQNNGV. CDR3: CASSLGSTGNIQYF. The CDR3 DNA reads as TGTGCCAGCAGCTTAGGGTCGACGGGAAACATTCAGTACTTC.

The CDR3: CASSRGTENSPLHF. CDR3 DNA: TGTGCCAGCAGCCGAGGGACAGAGAATTCACCCCTCCACTTT. The chain couples TRBV6-5 to TRBJ1-6; 7 nucleotides match TRBD1. CDR1 is MNHEY, CDR2 SVGAGI, per germline. The CDR3 is 14 amino acids. Trimming at V came to 6 bases and at J to 7 bases, leaving 6 bases not matched to a gene.

The rearrangement joins TRBV3-1 (or the pseudogene TRBV3-2) to TRBJ2-3, with 8 bases fitting TRBD2. The germline CDR1 and CDR2 sequences are LGHDT and YNNKEL (reference sequence). J gave up 2 bases and V 5 bases, and 9 bases lay outside the gene matches. CDR3 length: 16 amino acids. CDR3 DNA: TGTGCCAGCAGCTCCACCGCGGGAGGAATCACAGATACGCAGTATTTT. Protein sequence: CASSSTAGGITDTQYF.

A single count supports this clone. CDR3 DNA: TGTGCCAGCAGCTTATCCAGGGATTTCTACATGAACACTGAAGCTTTCTTT. This encodes CASSLSRDFYMNTEAFF. This rearrangement joins TRBV7-9 to TRBJ1-1; a possible D gene is TRBD1 (5 bases). The germline V gene encodes CDR1 SEHNR and CDR2 FQNEAQ (reference sequence). V shed 2 bases and J shed 0 bases, with 16 bases lying between them. The CDR3 is made up of 17 amino acids.

This chain joins TRBV6-4 and TRBJ2-3, with D uncertain. CDR1 and CDR2 (germline): MRHNA, SNTAGT. CDR3 length equals 13 residues. Trimming shortened V by 3 bases and J by 6 bases, and 10 bases separated the two germline ends. The CDR3 DNA follows: TGTGCCAGCAGTGAACAGCCCAGCGATACGCAGTATTTT. Translation: CASSEQPSDTQYF.

This sequence joins TRBV11-2 and TRBJ2-3; no clear D. CDR3 length equals 15 residues. Trimming pared 5 bases from V and 3 bases from J, leaving 15 bases between. CDR1 is SGHAT, CDR2 FQNNGV, per germline. This chain's CDR3 is CASSPGRSWTDTQYF. The DNA for the CDR3 is TGTGCCAGCAGCCCTGGAAGGAGTTGGACAGATACGCAGTATTTT.

This rearrangement joins TRBV5-1 to TRBJ1-1; possible D gene TRBD1, 5 bases. With 2 bases removed from V and 4 bases from J, the gap between germline ends came to 12 bases. The CDR3 contains 14 residues. Germline assignment: CDR1 SGHRS and CDR2 YFSETQ. CDR3 sequence: CASSLGRVITEAFF. CDR3 coding DNA: TGCGCCAGCAGCTTAGGCAGGGTTATCACTGAAGCTTTCTTT.

The chain links TRBV28 to TRBJ2-3; tentatively, D is TRBD2 (5 bases). The CDR3 is 16 residues long. CDR1 and CDR2 (germline): MDHEN, SYDVKM. Trimming shortened V by 2 bases and J by 2 bases, and 14 bases separated the two germline ends. The CDR3 sequence: CASSLNADYPTDTQYF. Here the CDR3 DNA reads TGTGCCAGCAGTTTAAATGCTGACTACCCCACAGATACGCAGTATTTT.

V and J are TRBV6-5 and TRBJ1-2, with 10 nucleotides matching TRBD1. Germline V gene sequence: CDR1 MNHEY, CDR2 SVGAGI. The V gene end was trimmed by 6 bases and the J gene end by 8 bases; junction bases not matched to a gene: 6. The CDR3 extends over 13 amino acids. CDR3 residues: CASSIGTGEGYTF. The CDR3, as DNA: TGTGCCAGCAGCATCGGGACAGGGGAAGGCTACACCTTC.

The gene calls are TRBV11-2 and TRBJ2-7, with D possibly being TRBD2 (11 bases). The CDR3 has 19 amino acids. V was trimmed by 5 bases and J by 2 bases, leaving 28 bases between them. Germline V gives CDR1 SGHAT, CDR2 FQNNGV. CDR3 in amino acids: CASSQIRDRGLAATYEQYF. The DNA for the CDR3 is TGTGCCAGCAGCCAGATCCGGGACAGGGGACTAGCGGCTACCTACGAGCAGTACTTC. Together with reference TRBV11-2 and TRBJ2-7, the CDR3 gives the full variable domain: EAGVAQSPRYKIIEKRQSVAFWCNPISGHATLYWYQQILGQGPKLLIQFQNNGVVDDSQLPKDRFSAERLKGVDSTLKIQPAKLEDSAVYLCASSQIRDRGLAATYEQYFGPGTRLTVT.

This chain links TRBV3-1 (or the pseudogene TRBV3-2) with TRBJ1-6, with 7 bases aligning to TRBD1. The germline V gene encodes CDR1 LGHDT and CDR2 YNNKEL (reference sequence). There are 12 residues in the CDR3. V shed 1 base, J shed 19 bases, and the junction held 7 bases outside the gene matches. CDR3 bases: TGTGCCAGCAGCCAAGGCGGGGGGACAGTTCACTTT. Its translation is CASSQGGGTVHF.

The chain links TRBV6-1 to TRBJ2-7; D gene ambiguous. Trimming stripped 2 bases from V and 0 bases from J, with 11 bases between. Germline lookup yields CDR1 MNHNS and CDR2 SASEGT. This CDR3 comprises 15 residues. CDR3 loop: CASSETPLSSYEQYF. In DNA, the CDR3 is TGTGCCAGCAGTGAAACCCCTCTCAGCTCCTACGAGCAGTACTTC.

V is TRBV20-1 and J is TRBJ2-1; D gene unclear. This CDR3 has 15 amino acids. V was shortened by 3 bases and J by 5 bases, with 17 bases between the two germline ends. Germline V gene sequence: CDR1 DFQATT, CDR2 SNEGSKA (reference sequence). CDR3 sequence (DNA): TGCAGTGCTAGTCAGCTCTCGGTAATGGACAATGAGCAGTTCTTC. It codes for CSASQLSVMDNEQFF.

This clone has just one count. The V gene is TRBV19, the J gene TRBJ1-1; 7 bases line up with TRBD1. Trimming at V came to 7 bases and at J to 0 bases, leaving 8 bases not matched to a gene. The length of the CDR3 is 15 residues. The V gene's germline CDR1 is LNHDA and CDR2 SQIVND (reference sequence). This CDR3 is CASTLSGGMNTEAFF. The CDR3 DNA sequence: TGTGCCAGTACCCTCTCAGGGGGAATGAACACTGAAGCTTTCTTT.

This clone was observed a few times. The chain uses TRBV11-2 and TRBJ2-3; TRBD2 matches 9 bases. The CDR3 consists of 16 residues. V gave up 8 bases and J gave up 2 bases; unmatched junction bases: 11. Germline CDR1 is SGHAT and CDR2 is FQNNGV. The CDR3 region has the DNA TGTGCCAGCGGGAACATAGCGGGAGAGGTCACAGATACGCAGTATTTT. It specifies CASGNIAGEVTDTQYF.

The chain joins TRBV2 to TRBJ1-6; D is unresolved. Germline values: CDR1 SNHLY, CDR2 FYNNEI. V lost 0 bases to trimming and J lost 7 bases, with 4 bases between them. This CDR3 comprises 13 residues. The CDR3 loop is CASSEAENSPLHF. CDR3 bases: TGTGCCAGCAGTGAAGCGGAGAATTCACCCCTCCACTTT.

The chain employs TRBV7-3 and TRBJ2-2; 8 nucleotides align to TRBD2. Losses at the gene ends were 5 bases for V and 4 bases for J; bases not matched to a gene: 6. The CDR3 is made up of 15 amino acids. Germline V gives CDR1 SGHTA, CDR2 FQGTGA. The CDR3 reads CASSPSGSGTGELFF. Here the CDR3 DNA reads TGTGCCAGCAGCCCCAGCGGGAGTGGCACCGGGGAGCTGTTTTTT.